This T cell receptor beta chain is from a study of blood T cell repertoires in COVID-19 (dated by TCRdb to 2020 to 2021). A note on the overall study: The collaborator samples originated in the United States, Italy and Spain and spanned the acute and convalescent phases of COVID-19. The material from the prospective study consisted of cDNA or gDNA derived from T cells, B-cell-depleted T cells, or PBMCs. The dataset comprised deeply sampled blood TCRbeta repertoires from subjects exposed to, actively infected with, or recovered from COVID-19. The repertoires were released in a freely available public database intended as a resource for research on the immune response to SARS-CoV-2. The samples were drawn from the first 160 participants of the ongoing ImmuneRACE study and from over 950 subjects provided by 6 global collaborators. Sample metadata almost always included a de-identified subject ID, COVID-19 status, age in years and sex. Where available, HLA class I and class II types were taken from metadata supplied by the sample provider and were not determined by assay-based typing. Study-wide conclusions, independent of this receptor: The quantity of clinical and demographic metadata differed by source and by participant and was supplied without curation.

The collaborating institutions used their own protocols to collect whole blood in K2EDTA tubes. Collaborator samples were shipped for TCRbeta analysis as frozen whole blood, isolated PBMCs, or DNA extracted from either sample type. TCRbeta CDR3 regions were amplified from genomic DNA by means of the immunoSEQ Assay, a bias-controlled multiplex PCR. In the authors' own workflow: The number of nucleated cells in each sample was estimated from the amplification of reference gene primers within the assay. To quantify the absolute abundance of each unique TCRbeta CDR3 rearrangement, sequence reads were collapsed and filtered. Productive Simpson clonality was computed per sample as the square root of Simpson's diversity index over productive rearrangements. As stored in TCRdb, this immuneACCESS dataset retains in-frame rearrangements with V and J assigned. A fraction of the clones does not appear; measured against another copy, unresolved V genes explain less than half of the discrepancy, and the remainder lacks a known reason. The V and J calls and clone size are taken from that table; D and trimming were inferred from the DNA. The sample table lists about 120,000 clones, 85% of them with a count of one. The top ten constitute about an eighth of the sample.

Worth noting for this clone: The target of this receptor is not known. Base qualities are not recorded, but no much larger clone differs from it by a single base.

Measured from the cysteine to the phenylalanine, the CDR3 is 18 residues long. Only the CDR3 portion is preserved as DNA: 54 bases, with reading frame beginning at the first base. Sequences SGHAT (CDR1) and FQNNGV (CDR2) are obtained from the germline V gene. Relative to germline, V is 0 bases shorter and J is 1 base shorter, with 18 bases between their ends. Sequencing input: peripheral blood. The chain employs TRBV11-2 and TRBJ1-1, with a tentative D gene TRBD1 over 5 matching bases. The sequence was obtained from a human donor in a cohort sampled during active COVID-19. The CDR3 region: CASSLDRGRREGNTEAFF. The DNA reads TGTGCCAGCAGCTTAGATCGGGGGAGGAGGGAGGGGAACACTGAAGCTTTCTTT.